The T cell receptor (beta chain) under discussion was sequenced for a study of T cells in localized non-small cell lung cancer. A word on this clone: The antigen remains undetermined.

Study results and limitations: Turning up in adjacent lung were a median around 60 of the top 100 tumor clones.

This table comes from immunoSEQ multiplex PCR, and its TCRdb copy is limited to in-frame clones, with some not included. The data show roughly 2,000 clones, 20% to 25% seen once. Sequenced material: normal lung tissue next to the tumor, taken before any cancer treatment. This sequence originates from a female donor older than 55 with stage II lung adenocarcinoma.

CDR3 protein: CASSPTDRGTSPLHF. The CDR3 DNA sequence: TGTGCCAGCTCACCAACGGACAGGGGCACTTCACCCCTCCACTTT. The rearrangement links TRBV18 to TRBJ1-6; 9 bases agree with TRBD1. Germline CDR1 KGHSH, CDR2 LQKENI. This CDR3 spans 15 amino acids. Unmatched junction bases numbered 5, after V lost 2 bases and J lost 9 bases.